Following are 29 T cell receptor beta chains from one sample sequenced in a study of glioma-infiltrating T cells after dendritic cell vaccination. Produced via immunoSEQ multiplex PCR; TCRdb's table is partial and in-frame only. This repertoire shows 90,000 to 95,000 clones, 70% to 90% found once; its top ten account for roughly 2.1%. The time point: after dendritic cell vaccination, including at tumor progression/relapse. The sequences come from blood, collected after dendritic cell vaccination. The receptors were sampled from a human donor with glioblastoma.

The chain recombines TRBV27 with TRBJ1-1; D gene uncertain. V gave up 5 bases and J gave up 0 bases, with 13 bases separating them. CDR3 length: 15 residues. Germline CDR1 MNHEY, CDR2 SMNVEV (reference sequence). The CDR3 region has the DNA TGTGCCAGCAGTCGGAGTAATCGCCTGAACACTGAAGCTTTCTTT. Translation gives CASSRSNRLNTEAFF.

This chain's CDR3 is CASSLQGGTNEKLFF. CDR3 DNA: TGTGCCAGCAGCCTCCAGGGGGGAACTAATGAAAAACTGTTTTTT. The V call is TRBV7-2, the J call TRBJ1-4, with 7 bases lining up with TRBD1. Per the germline V gene, CDR1 is SGHTA and CDR2 is FQGNSA. The junction had 4 bases not matched to a gene; V was cut back by 5 bases and J by 1 base. CDR3 size: 15 residues.

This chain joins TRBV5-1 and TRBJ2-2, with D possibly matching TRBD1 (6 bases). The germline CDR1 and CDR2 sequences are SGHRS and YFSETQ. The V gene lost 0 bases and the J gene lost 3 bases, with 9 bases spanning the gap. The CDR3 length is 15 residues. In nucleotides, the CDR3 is TGCGCCAGCAGCTTGGAAGGGGGTCACACCGGGGAGCTGTTTTTT. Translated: CASSLEGGHTGELFF.

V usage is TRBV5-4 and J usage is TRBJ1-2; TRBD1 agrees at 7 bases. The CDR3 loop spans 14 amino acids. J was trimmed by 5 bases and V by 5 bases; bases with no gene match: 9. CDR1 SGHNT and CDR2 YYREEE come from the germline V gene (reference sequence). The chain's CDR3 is CASRGMTGSYGYTF. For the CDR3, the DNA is TGTGCCAGCAGGGGGATGACAGGGTCATATGGCTACACCTTC.

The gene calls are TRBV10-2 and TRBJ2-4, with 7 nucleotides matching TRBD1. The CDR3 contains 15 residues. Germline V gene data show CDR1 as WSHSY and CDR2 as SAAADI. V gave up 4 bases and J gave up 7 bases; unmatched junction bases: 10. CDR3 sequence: CASSGVGGSGNIQYF. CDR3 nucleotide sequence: TGCGCCAGCAGTGGAGTAGGGGGCTCCGGGAACATTCAGTACTTC.

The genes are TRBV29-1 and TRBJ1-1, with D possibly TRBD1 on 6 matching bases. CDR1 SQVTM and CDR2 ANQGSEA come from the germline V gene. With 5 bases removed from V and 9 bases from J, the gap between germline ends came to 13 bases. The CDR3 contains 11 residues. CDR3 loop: CSVLWGRKAFF. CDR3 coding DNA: TGCAGCGTTCTCTGGGGGCGGAAAGCTTTCTTT.

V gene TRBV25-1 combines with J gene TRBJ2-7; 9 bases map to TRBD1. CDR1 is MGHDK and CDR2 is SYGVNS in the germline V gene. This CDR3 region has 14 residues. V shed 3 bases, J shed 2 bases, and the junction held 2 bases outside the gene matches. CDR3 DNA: TGTGCCAGCAGTGACGACAGGGGGGCCTACGAGCAGTACTTC. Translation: CASSDDRGAYEQYF.

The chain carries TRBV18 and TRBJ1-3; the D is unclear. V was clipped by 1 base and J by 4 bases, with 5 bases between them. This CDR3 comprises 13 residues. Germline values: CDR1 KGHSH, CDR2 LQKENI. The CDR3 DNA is TGTGCCAGCTCACCACTCAGGGGAAACACCATATATTTT. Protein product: CASSPLRGNTIYF.

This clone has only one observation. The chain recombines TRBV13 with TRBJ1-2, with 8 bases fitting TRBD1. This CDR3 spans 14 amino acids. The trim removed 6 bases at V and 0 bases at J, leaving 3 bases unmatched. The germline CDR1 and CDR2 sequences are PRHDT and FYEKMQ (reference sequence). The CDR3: CASSRTGPNYGYTF. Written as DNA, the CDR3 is TGTGCCAGCAGTCGGACAGGGCCTAACTATGGCTACACCTTC.

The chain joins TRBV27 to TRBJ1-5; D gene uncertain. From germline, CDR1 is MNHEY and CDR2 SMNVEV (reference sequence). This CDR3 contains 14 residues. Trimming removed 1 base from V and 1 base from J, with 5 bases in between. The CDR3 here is CASSLYGSNQPQHF. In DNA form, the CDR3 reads TGTGCCAGCAGTTTATACGGGAGCAATCAGCCCCAGCATTTT.

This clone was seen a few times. The CDR3 is CASSLVVGTLDYNEQFF. CDR3 bases: TGTGCCAGCAGCTTGGTGGTTGGGACACTTGACTACAATGAGCAGTTCTTC. V gene TRBV5-4 combines with J gene TRBJ2-1; TRBD1 might be the D (6 bases). The CDR3 spans 17 residues. Germline lookup yields CDR1 SGHNT and CDR2 YYREEE (reference sequence). V was shortened by 0 bases and J by 3 bases, with 16 bases between the two germline ends. Together with reference TRBV5-4 and TRBJ2-1, the CDR3 gives the full variable domain: ETGVTQSPTHLIKTRGQQVTLRCSSQSGHNTVSWYQQALGQGPQFIFQYYREEENGRGNFPPRFSGLQFPNYSSELNVNALELDDSALYLCASSLVVGTLDYNEQFFGPGTRLTVL.

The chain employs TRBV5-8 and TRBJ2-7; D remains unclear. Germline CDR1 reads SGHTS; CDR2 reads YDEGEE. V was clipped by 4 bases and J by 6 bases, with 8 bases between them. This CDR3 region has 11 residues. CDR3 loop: CASSPRSEQYV. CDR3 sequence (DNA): TGTGCCAGCAGCCCGAGGTCCGAGCAGTACGTC.

CDR3 in amino acids: CASSDRRVNTEAFF. In DNA form, the CDR3 reads TGTGCCAGTAGTGATCGTCGGGTGAACACTGAAGCTTTCTTT. The V gene is TRBV19, the J gene TRBJ1-1; D ambiguous. CDR3 length equals 14 residues. Germline V gene data show CDR1 as LNHDA and CDR2 as SQIVND (reference sequence). Deletions cut 5 bases from V and 0 bases from J, with 10 bases between.

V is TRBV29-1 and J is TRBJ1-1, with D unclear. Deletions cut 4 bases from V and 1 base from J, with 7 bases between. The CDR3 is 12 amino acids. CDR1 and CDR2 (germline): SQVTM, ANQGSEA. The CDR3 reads CSVAQKNTEAFF. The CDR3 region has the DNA TGCAGCGTTGCTCAGAAGAACACTGAAGCTTTCTTT.

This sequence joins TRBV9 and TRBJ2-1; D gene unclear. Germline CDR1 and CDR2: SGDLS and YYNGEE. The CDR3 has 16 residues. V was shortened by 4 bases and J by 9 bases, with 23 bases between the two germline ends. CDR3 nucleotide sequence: TGTGCCAGCAGCTTCGGGTCCTATCTTGAAGTGGGTGAGCAGTTCTTC. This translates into CASSFGSYLEVGEQFF.

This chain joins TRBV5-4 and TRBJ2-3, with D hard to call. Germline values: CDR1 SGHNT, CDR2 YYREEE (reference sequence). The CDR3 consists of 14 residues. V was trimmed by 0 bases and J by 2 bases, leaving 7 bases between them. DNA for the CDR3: TGTGCCAGCAGCTTGGCGGGTCCCACAGATACGCAGTATTTT. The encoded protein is CASSLAGPTDTQYF.

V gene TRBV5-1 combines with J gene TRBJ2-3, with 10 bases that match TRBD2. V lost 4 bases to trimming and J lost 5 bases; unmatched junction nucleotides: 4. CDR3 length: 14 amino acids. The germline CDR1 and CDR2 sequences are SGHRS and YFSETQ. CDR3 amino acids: CASSRAGGKDTQYF. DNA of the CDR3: TGCGCCAGCAGCCGAGCGGGAGGGAAAGATACGCAGTATTTT.

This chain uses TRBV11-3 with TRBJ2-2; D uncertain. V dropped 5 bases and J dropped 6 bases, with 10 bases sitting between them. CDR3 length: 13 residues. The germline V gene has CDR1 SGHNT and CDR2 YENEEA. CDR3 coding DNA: TGTGCCAGCAGCCCCCGGGTCCCCGGGGAGCTGTTTTTT. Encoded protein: CASSPRVPGELFF. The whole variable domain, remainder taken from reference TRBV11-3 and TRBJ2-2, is EAGVVQSPRYKIIEKKQPVAFWCNPISGHNTLYWYLQNLGQGPELLIRYENEEAVDDSQLPKDRFSAERLKGVDSTLKIQPAELGDSAVYLCASSPRVPGELFFGEGSRLTVL.

The CDR3 is CASSQLFSKGMNGYTF. The CDR3 DNA sequence: TGCGCCAGCAGCCAACTTTTTTCGAAGGGGATGAATGGCTACACCTTC. The V gene is TRBV4-1, the J gene TRBJ1-2; the D gene is possibly TRBD1 (5 bases). Germline loops: CDR1 MGHRA, CDR2 YSYEKL. This CDR3 is 16 amino acids long. Trimming left V 2 bases short and J 6 bases short, with 19 bases between.

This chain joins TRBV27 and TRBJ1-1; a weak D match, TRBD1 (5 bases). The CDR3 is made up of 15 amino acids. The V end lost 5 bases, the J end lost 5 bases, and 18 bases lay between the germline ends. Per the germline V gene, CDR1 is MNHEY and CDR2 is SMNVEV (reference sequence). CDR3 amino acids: CASSPPRGSRTEAFF. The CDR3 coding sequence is TGTGCCAGCAGTCCCCCTCGGGGGAGTCGGACTGAAGCTTTCTTT.

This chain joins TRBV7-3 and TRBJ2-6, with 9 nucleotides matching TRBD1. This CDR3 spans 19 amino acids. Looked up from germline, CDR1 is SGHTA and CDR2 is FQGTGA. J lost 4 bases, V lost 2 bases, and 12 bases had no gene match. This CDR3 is CASSLFAGTGNSGANVLTF. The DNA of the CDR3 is TGTGCCAGCAGCTTATTTGCCGGGACAGGGAATTCAGGGGCCAACGTCCTGACTTTC. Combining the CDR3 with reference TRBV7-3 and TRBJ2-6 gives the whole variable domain GAGVSQTPSNKVTEKGKYVELRCDPISGHTALYWYRQSLGQGPEFLIYFQGTGAADDSGLPNDRFFAVRPEGSVSTLKIQRTERGDSAVYLCASSLFAGTGNSGANVLTFGAGSRLTVL.

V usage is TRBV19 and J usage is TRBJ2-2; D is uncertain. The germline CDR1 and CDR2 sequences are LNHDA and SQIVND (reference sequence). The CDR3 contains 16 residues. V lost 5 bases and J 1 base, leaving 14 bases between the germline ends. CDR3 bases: TGTGCCAGTAGTCCGCGACGGCGGCAGAACACCGGGGAGCTGTTTTTT. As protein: CASSPRRRQNTGELFF.

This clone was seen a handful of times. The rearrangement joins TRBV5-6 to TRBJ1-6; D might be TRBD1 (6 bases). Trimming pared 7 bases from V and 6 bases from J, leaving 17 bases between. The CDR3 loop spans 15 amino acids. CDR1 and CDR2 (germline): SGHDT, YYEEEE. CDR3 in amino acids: CASSRLGQTNSPLHF. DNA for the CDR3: TGTGCCAGCTCCAGGCTCGGACAGACTAATTCACCCCTCCACTTT.

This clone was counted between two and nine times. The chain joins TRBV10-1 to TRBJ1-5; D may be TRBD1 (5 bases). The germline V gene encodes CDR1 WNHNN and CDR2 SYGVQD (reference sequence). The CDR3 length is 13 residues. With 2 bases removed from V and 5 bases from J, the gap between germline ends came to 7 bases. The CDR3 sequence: CASSERGYQPQHF. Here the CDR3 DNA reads TGCGCCAGCAGTGAGAGGGGCTATCAGCCCCAGCATTTT.

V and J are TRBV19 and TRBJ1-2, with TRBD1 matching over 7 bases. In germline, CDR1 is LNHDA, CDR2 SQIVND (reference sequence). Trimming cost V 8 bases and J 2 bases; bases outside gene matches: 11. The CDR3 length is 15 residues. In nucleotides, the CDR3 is TGTGCCAGTGCGGTGAACAGGGGCTCGAACTATGGCTACACCTTC. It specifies CASAVNRGSNYGYTF.

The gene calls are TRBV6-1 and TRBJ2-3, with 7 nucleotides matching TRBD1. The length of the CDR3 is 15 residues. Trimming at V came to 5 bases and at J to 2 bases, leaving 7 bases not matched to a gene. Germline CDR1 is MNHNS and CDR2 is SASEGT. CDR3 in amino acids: CASSSPGTVTDTQYF. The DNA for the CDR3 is TGTGCCAGCAGTTCCCCCGGGACAGTCACAGATACGCAGTATTTT.

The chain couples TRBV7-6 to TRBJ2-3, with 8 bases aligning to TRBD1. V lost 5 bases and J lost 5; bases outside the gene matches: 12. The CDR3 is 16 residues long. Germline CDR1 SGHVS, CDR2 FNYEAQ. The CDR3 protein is CASSLSTDRDKDTQYF. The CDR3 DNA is TGTGCCAGCAGCCTCAGTACGGACAGGGATAAAGATACGCAGTATTTT.

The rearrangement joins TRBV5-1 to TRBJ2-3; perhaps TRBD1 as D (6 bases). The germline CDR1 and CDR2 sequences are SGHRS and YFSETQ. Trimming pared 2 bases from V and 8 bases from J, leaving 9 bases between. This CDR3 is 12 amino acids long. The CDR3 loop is CASSFDRTTQYF. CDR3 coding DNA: TGCGCCAGCAGCTTCGACAGGACTACGCAGTATTTT.

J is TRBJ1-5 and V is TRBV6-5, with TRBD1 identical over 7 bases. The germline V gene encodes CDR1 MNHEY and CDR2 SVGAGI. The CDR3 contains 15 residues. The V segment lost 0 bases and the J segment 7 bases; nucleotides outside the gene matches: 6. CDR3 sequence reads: CASSYSDRVRQPQHF. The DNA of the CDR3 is TGTGCCAGCAGTTACTCAGACAGGGTCCGGCAGCCCCAGCATTTT.